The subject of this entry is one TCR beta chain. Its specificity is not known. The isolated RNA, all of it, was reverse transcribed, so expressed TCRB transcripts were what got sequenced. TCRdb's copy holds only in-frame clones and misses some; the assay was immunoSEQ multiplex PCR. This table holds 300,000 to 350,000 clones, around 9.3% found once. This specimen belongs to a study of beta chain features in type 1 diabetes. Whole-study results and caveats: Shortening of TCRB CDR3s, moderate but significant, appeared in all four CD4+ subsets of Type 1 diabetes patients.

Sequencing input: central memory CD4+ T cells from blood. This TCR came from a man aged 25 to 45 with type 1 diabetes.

CDR3 nucleotides: TGTGCCAGTAGTCCGACTGCAGGGGTGGGGGCGTATCCCCCTGAAGCTTTCTTT. Residues: CASSPTAGVGAYPPEAFF. The chain uses TRBV19 and TRBJ1-1; D is possibly TRBD1 (6 bases). CDR3 length: 18 residues. Germline-derived CDR1 and CDR2 are LNHDA and SQIVND (reference sequence). V was pared by 5 bases and J by 6 bases, with 28 bases between. Based on the CDR3 plus reference TRBV19 and TRBJ1-1, the full variable domain is DGGITQSPKYLFRKEGQNVTLSCEQNLNHDAMYWYRQDPGQGLRLIYYSQIVNDFQKGDIAEGYSVSREKKESFPLTVTSAQKNPTAFYLCASSPTAGVGAYPPEAFFGQGTRLTVV.